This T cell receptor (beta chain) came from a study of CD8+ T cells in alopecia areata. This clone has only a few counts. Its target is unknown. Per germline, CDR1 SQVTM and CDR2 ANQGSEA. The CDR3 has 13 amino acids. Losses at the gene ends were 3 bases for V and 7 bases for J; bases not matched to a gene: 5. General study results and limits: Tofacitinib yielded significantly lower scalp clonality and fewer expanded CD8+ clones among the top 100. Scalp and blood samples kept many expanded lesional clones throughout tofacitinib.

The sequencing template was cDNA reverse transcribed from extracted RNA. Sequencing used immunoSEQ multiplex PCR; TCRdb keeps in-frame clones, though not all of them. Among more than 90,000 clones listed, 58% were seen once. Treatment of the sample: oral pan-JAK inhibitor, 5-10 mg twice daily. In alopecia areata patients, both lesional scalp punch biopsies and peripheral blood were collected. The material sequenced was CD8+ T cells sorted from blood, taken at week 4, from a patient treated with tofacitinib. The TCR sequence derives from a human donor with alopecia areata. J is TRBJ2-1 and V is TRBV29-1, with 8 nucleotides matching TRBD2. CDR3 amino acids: CSVDGLAGNEQFF. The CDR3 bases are TGCAGCGTTGACGGTCTAGCGGGTAATGAGCAGTTCTTC.